Each of the 21 T cell receptor beta chains below was sequenced from the same sample in a study of blood T cell repertoires in COVID-19. The repertoire was sequenced with immunoSEQ multiplex PCR; TCRdb's copy has only in-frame clones and lacks some. Among around 83,000 clones listed, around nine tenths were seen once. The sample comprised peripheral blood. The receptors shown here come from a man at least 80 years old with active or convalescent COVID-19.

The chain employs TRBV5-4 and TRBJ2-1; 11 positions agree with TRBD1. This CDR3 is built from 15 residues. V was clipped by 3 bases and J by 9 bases; unmatched bases: 8. Germline V lookup: CDR1 SGHNT, CDR2 YYREEE (reference sequence). The CDR3 reads CASSSPGQGGGEQFF. For the CDR3, the DNA is TGTGCCAGCAGCTCTCCGGGACAGGGGGGAGGTGAGCAGTTCTTC.

J is TRBJ1-1 and V is TRBV27; weak D call: TRBD1 (5 bases). The V gene lost 5 bases and the J gene lost 6 bases, with 25 bases spanning the gap. The CDR3 is made up of 17 amino acids. Germline CDR1 and CDR2: MNHEY and SMNVEV (reference sequence). The DNA of the CDR3 is TGTGCCAGCAGTCGCAGATCAGGGTGGTCGCGGGGGGCTGAAGCTTTCTTT. As protein: CASSRRSGWSRGAEAFF.

The rearrangement uses TRBV9 and TRBJ2-2, with D perhaps TRBD2 (6 bases). The germline V gene encodes CDR1 SGDLS and CDR2 YYNGEE. The CDR3 runs to 17 residues. Trimming stripped 3 bases from V and 1 base from J, with 16 bases between. The CDR3, as DNA: TGTGCCAGCAGCGCCGCGGGGTTGGCGGGGAACACCGGGGAGCTGTTTTTT. It codes for CASSAAGLAGNTGELFF.

This chain links TRBV5-4 with TRBJ2-3; D remains unclear. This CDR3 is 14 amino acids long. The germline V and J ends were trimmed by 0 bases and 2 bases, with 7 bases remaining between them. Germline CDR1 is SGHNT and CDR2 is YYREEE (reference sequence). Written as DNA, the CDR3 is TGTGCCAGCAGCTTGGCAAGCGCCACAGATACGCAGTATTTT. Translation: CASSLASATDTQYF.

This clone is a singleton in its sample. The rearrangement uses TRBV6-5 and TRBJ2-1; D is uncertain. Germline-derived CDR1 and CDR2 are MNHEY and SVGAGI. Trimming took off 6 bases at V and 0 bases at J, with 12 bases between the two ends. This CDR3 spans 15 amino acids. The CDR3 DNA reads TGTGCCAGCAGGGCAGGCCGTTACTCCTACAATGAGCAGTTCTTC. This encodes CASRAGRYSYNEQFF.

This chain joins TRBV28 and TRBJ1-3; 7 bases match TRBD1. The ends lost 3 bases at V and 0 bases at J; junction bases unmatched: 5. CDR1 is MDHEN and CDR2 is SYDVKM in the germline V gene. This CDR3 spans 16 amino acids. The CDR3, as DNA: TGTGCCAGCAGTTTTAACAGGGGTTTCTCTGGAAACACCATATATTTT. It codes for CASSFNRGFSGNTIYF.

This chain uses TRBV7-3 with TRBJ2-6; TRBD1 is a possible D gene (5 bases). This CDR3 contains 15 residues. Trimming removed 4 bases from V and 2 bases from J, with 9 bases in between. Germline CDR1 and CDR2: SGHTA and FQGTGA. The CDR3 bases are TGTGCCAGCAGCTCCCAGGGCCCTGGGGCCAACGTCCTGACTTTC. Its protein product is CASSSQGPGANVLTF.

This clone occurred a few times. The rearrangement links TRBV12-3 or TRBV12-4 to TRBJ1-5, with D tentatively TRBD1 (5 bases). The V end was cut by 2 bases, the J end by 6 bases, with 8 bases between. The CDR3 consists of 13 residues. The chain's CDR3 is CASSLTRVQPQHF. CDR3 bases: TGTGCCAGCAGTTTAACCAGGGTTCAGCCCCAGCATTTT.

The gene calls are TRBV2 and TRBJ1-1, with D possibly being TRBD1 (5 bases). CDR1 is SNHLY, CDR2 FYNNEI, per germline. Trimming removed 3 bases from V and 8 bases from J, with 13 bases in between. The CDR3 has 13 amino acids. CDR3 sequence reads: CASSDSRGREAFF. The CDR3 region has the DNA TGTGCCAGCAGTGATTCAAGGGGTAGGGAAGCTTTCTTT.

This clone has only one observation. The CDR3 nucleotides are TGCGCCAGCAGCTTGGGGGCGGGGGGTAGCACAGATACGCAGTATTTT. Translation: CASSLGAGGSTDTQYF. This chain joins TRBV5-1 and TRBJ2-3; TRBD2 matches 8 bases. In germline, CDR1 is SGHRS, CDR2 YFSETQ. Unmatched junction bases numbered 3, after V lost 0 bases and J lost 0 bases. The CDR3 spans 16 residues. Together with reference TRBV5-1 and TRBJ2-3, the CDR3 gives the full variable domain: KAGVTQTPRYLIKTRGQQVTLSCSPISGHRSVSWYQQTPGQGLQFLFEYFSETQRNKGNFPGRFSGRQFSNSRSEMNVSTLELGDSALYLCASSLGAGGSTDTQYFGPGTRLTVL.

This chain joins TRBV7-2 and TRBJ2-5, with TRBD2 matching over 8 bases. Trimming took 5 bases from V and 6 from J; bases not matched to a gene: 8. This CDR3 is 14 amino acids long. Germline V lookup: CDR1 SGHTA, CDR2 FQGNSA. In DNA, the CDR3 is TGTGCCAGCAGCCTGGCGGGAGGTGTGCAGACCCAGTACTTC. Protein: CASSLAGGVQTQYF.

V usage is TRBV18 and J usage is TRBJ2-7, with TRBD2 identical over 7 bases. Germline CDR1 KGHSH, CDR2 LQKENI. The CDR3 has 15 amino acids. V trimming: 6 bases; J trimming: 0 bases; junction bases outside the gene matches: 8. As DNA, the CDR3 is TGTGCCAGCTCGCGGACCTCTAGCGGCTCCTACGAGCAGTACGTC. Translation gives CASSRTSSGSYEQYV.

The chain joins TRBV18 to TRBJ1-6, with a tentative D call TRBD1 (5 bases). The CDR3 runs 13 residues. Germline-derived CDR1 and CDR2 are KGHSH and LQKENI. V lost 6 bases and J 4 bases, leaving 7 bases between the germline ends. The DNA for the CDR3 is TGTGCCAGCTCTGACAGTTATAATTCACCCCTCCACTTT. Encoded protein: CASSDSYNSPLHF.

The chain has TRBV10-3 and TRBJ2-1; 10 positions match TRBD2. The CDR3 is 18 amino acids. V lost 2 bases to trimming and J lost 0 bases; unmatched junction nucleotides: 7. Germline loops: CDR1 ENHRY, CDR2 SYGVKD. The CDR3 protein is CAISEVTSGPHSYNEQFF. For the CDR3, the DNA is TGTGCCATCAGTGAGGTGACTAGCGGGCCTCACTCCTACAATGAGCAGTTCTTC.

V and J are TRBV28 and TRBJ2-3; 7 bases fit TRBD2. V shed 6 bases, J shed 6 bases, and the junction held 9 bases outside the gene matches. The V gene's germline CDR1 is MDHEN and CDR2 SYDVKM. This CDR3 has 14 residues. Written as DNA, the CDR3 is TGTGCCAGCAGCGGGGGGATAATAACGGATACGCAGTATTTT. This encodes CASSGGIITDTQYF. The full variable domain, with the rest looked up from reference TRBV28 and TRBJ2-3, is DVKVTQSSRYLVKRTGEKVFLECVQDMDHENMFWYRQDPGLGLRLIYFSYDVKMKEKGDIPEGYSVSREKKERFSLILESASTNQTSMYLCASSGGIITDTQYFGPGTRLTVL.

V is TRBV11-2 and J is TRBJ1-1; 8 nucleotides align to TRBD1. V was pared by 8 bases and J by 8 bases, with 28 bases of the junction left unmatched. CDR3 length: 19 amino acids. The V gene's germline CDR1 is SGHAT and CDR2 FQNNGV. CDR3 nucleotides: TGTGCCAGCTATCCACGGGTTTACGGGACAGGAGGCCCCGGCAGGGAAGCTTTCTTT. Translating gives CASYPRVYGTGGPGREAFF. The full variable domain, rest sourced from reference TRBV11-2 and TRBJ1-1, is EAGVAQSPRYKIIEKRQSVAFWCNPISGHATLYWYQQILGQGPKLLIQFQNNGVVDDSQLPKDRFSAERLKGVDSTLKIQPAKLEDSAVYLCASYPRVYGTGGPGREAFFGQGTRLTVV.

The chain combines TRBV5-1 with TRBJ1-2; D not resolved. Germline CDR1 SGHRS, CDR2 YFSETQ. V lost 4 bases, J lost 4 bases, and 14 bases lay in between. CDR3 length equals 14 residues. CDR3 in DNA: TGCGCCAGCAGCAGCCGGGAGGCAACCTATGGCTACACCTTC. Its translation is CASSSREATYGYTF.

J is TRBJ2-3 and V is TRBV19, with 9 nucleotides matching TRBD2. Germline lookup yields CDR1 LNHDA and CDR2 SQIVND (reference sequence). This CDR3 is built from 16 residues. V lost 6 bases, J lost 4 bases, and 11 bases stayed unmatched. CDR3 in DNA: TGTGCCAGTAGCCCCAGGGCTAGCGGGATCTCAGATACGCAGTATTTT. Residues: CASSPRASGISDTQYF. The variable domain in full, completed from reference TRBV19 and TRBJ2-3, reads DGGITQSPKYLFRKEGQNVTLSCEQNLNHDAMYWYRQDPGQGLRLIYYSQIVNDFQKGDIAEGYSVSREKKESFPLTVTSAQKNPTAFYLCASSPRASGISDTQYFGPGTRLTVL.

The CDR3 here is CATSSSGYGYTF. DNA of the CDR3: TGTGCCACCAGCAGCTCGGGCTATGGCTACACCTTC. This sequence joins TRBV15 and TRBJ1-2, with D hard to call. Germline V gene sequence: CDR1 LNHNV, CDR2 YYDKDF (reference sequence). The V end was cut by 3 bases, the J end by 4 bases, with 6 bases between. This CDR3 spans 12 amino acids.

The chain employs TRBV27 and TRBJ1-5, with TRBD1 matching over 10 bases. The CDR3 has 15 residues. After removal of 4 bases from V and 3 bases from J, the junction contained 3 bases not matched to a gene. Germline V gives CDR1 MNHEY, CDR2 SMNVEV (reference sequence). The CDR3 bases are TGTGCCAGCAGTTCCGGGACAGGGGTCAATCAGCCCCAGCATTTT. This translates into CASSSGTGVNQPQHF.

This sequence joins TRBV28 and TRBJ1-1, with 7 nucleotides matching TRBD1. J gave up 0 bases and V 3 bases, and 1 base lay outside the gene matches. The CDR3 has 14 residues. The germline gives CDR1 MDHEN, CDR2 SYDVKM. CDR3 DNA: TGTGCCAGCAGTTTGACAGGGCTGAACACTGAAGCTTTCTTT. This encodes CASSLTGLNTEAFF. The full variable domain, its missing parts supplied by reference TRBV28 and TRBJ1-1, is DVKVTQSSRYLVKRTGEKVFLECVQDMDHENMFWYRQDPGLGLRLIYFSYDVKMKEKGDIPEGYSVSREKKERFSLILESASTNQTSMYLCASSLTGLNTEAFFGQGTRLTVV.